Listed below are T cell receptor beta chains from one sample, sequenced in a study of technical replicates of blood from a few donors. The repertoire was sequenced with immunoSEQ multiplex PCR; TCRdb's copy has only in-frame clones and lacks some. Among about 74,000 clones listed, approximately 95% were seen once. Sequences were obtained from T cells isolated from PBMCs. The receptor source for this set is a human donor in good health. CDR3s include the opening cysteine and the closing phenylalanine or tryptophan. Fields, in order: J gene, V gene, D gene, clone size, CDR3 DNA, CDR3 protein. A D gene is named only where the DNA matches it firmly. Clone size, where shown, is once, few, many, or a class for clones that have expanded.

TRBJ2-1	TRBV14	-	-	TGTGCCAGCAGCCAACGGGGTTACCGGGACAATGAGCAGTTCTTC	CASSQRGYRDNEQFF
TRBJ1-6	TRBV6-5	-	-	TGTGCCAGCAGTTACTCATCCGGGTTCCATTCACCCCTCCACTTT	CASSYSSGFHSPLHF
TRBJ1-1	TRBV30	-	-	TGTGCCTGGAGTGCCGCCGGGACTTCGTGGAGGACTGAAGCTTTCTTT	CAWSAAGTSWRTEAFF
TRBJ2-5	TRBV7-7	TRBD2	once	TGTGCCAGCAGCTTAGTGGCTAGCGGGAGAGAGACCCAGTACTTC	CASSLVASGRETQYF
TRBJ2-3	TRBV7-9	TRBD2	once	TGTGCCAGCAGCTCTTCTTTTAGCGGGTTTGGCACAGATACGCAGTATTTT	CASSSSFSGFGTDTQYF
TRBJ2-2	TRBV29-1	TRBD1	-	TGCAGCGTTGAGGCAGGGGGCGCGACCGGGGAGCTGTTTTTT	CSVEAGGATGELFF
TRBJ1-5	TRBV2	TRBD1	-	TGTGCCAGCGAGGCAGGGGGAGGCCAGCCCCAGCATTTT	CASEAGGGQPQHF
TRBJ2-1	TRBV6-1	TRBD2	-	TGTGCCAGCAGTCAGGACATGGGAGGGGAGCAGTTCTTC	CASSQDMGGEQFF
TRBJ1-2	TRBV7-9	-	-	TGTGCCAGCAGCTTATTGCAGGGGAGCTATGGCTACACCTTC	CASSLLQGSYGYTF
TRBJ1-2	TRBV6-1	-	-	TGTGCCAGCAGTGAAGTGGGGACATACTATGGCTACACCTTC	CASSEVGTYYGYTF
TRBJ1-1	TRBV15	-	few	TGTGCCACCAGCTTCGGTTACACTGAAGCTTTCTTT	CATSFGYTEAFF
TRBJ2-1	TRBV7-9	TRBD1	once	TGTGCCAGCAGCCGACAGGGAATATCCATCAATGAGCAGTTCTTC	CASSRQGISINEQFF
TRBJ2-3	TRBV15	TRBD2	-	TGTGCCACCGGGACTAGCGGGTCCACAGATACGCAGTATTTT	CATGTSGSTDTQYF
TRBJ2-7	TRBV18	TRBD1	-	TGTGCCAGCTCACCAGACGACAGGGCCTACGAGCAGTACTTC	CASSPDDRAYEQYF
TRBJ1-1	TRBV19	TRBD1	-	TGTGCCAGTAGTCCCCTGACAGGGGGGAACACTGAAGCTTTCTTT	CASSPLTGGNTEAFF
TRBJ1-1	TRBV28	-	-	TGTGCCAGCAGTCCCCCCCCGGGTCCGAGTACTGAAGCTTTCTTT	CASSPPPGPSTEAFF
TRBJ2-1	TRBV2	-	-	TGTGCCAGCAGTGAAGCGGCGAGGGGGAGACGGGAGCAGTTCTTC	CASSEAARGRREQFF
TRBJ2-3	TRBV10-1	-	-	TGCGCCAGCAGTTCTAGCACAGATACGCAGTATTTT	CASSSSTDTQYF
TRBJ2-7	TRBV5-4	-	-	TGTGCCAGCAGCCAAGAGCTCCTGACCTACGAGCAGTACTTC	CASSQELLTYEQYF
TRBJ1-5	TRBV19	-	-	TGTGCCAGCCTCAGCCTGGGCCCAAGGCAGCCCCAGCATTTT	CASLSLGPRQPQHF
TRBJ2-7	TRBV19	TRBD1	-	TGTGCCAGTAGTAAAGAGGGGGCCCCGGGTCCCTACGAGCAGTACTTC	CASSKEGAPGPYEQYF
TRBJ1-4	TRBV4-2	-	once	TGTGCCAGCAGCCAAGATTACAGGTCTGCAACTAATGAAAAACTGTTTTTT	CASSQDYRSATNEKLFF
TRBJ2-4	TRBV2	TRBD1	-	TGTGCCAGCAGTGATAAGGGGGCGGGCAAAAACATTCAGTACTTC	CASSDKGAGKNIQYF
TRBJ2-7	TRBV7-9	TRBD2	-	TGTGCCAGCAGCTCGGGACTAGCGGGCTCGGAGCAGTACTTC	CASSSGLAGSEQYF
TRBJ2-3	TRBV11-2	TRBD2	-	TGTGCCAGCAGCTTAGATTTGTGGGGGGTAGCGGGAGTAGGGTCAGATACGCAGTATTTT	CASSLDLWGVAGVGSDTQYF
TRBJ2-7	TRBV28	TRBD1	-	TGTGCCAGCAGTTTATGGGGACAGGGTCGTTCCTACGAGCAGTACTTC	CASSLWGQGRSYEQYF
TRBJ1-2	TRBV2	TRBD1	-	TGTGCCAGCAGTTTTCCTACCGGGACAGGGTCCGGCTACACCTTC	CASSFPTGTGSGYTF
TRBJ1-2	TRBV29-1	TRBD1	-	TGCAGCGTTGTCCCAGGACAGGGGGCGGGCTACACCTTC	CSVVPGQGAGYTF